The clone carrying this T cell receptor beta chain was recorded once. The length of the CDR3 is 12 residues. Germline V gene sequence: CDR1 GTSNPN, CDR2 SVGIG (reference sequence). V lost 5 bases, J lost 12 bases, and 12 bases stayed unmatched. In the authors' methods: Researchers report that nucleated cell counts were estimated from reference gene primer amplification. Data came from immunoSEQ multiplex PCR; TCRdb stores just in-frame clones and leaves some out. The V and J calls and the clone size are those of that table, but D and trimming were determined from the DNA. Of about 140,000 clones in the sample, 80% were seen once. The source of the sample is a study of blood T cell repertoires in COVID-19. Study information: Collection of acute and convalescent COVID-19 samples took place in the United States, Italy and Spain. PBMCs, B-cell-depleted T cells, or T cells were the source of the cDNA or gDNA that made up the material.

The sequencing input was peripheral blood. The receptor was isolated from a man between 65 and 79 years old who had recovered from COVID-19. The chain joins TRBV30 to TRBJ1-1; 7 bases agree with TRBD1. The CDR3 DNA reads TGTGCCTGGGAAGGGGGCGGGCGTGCGTCTTTCTTT. Its translation: CAWEGGGRASFF.